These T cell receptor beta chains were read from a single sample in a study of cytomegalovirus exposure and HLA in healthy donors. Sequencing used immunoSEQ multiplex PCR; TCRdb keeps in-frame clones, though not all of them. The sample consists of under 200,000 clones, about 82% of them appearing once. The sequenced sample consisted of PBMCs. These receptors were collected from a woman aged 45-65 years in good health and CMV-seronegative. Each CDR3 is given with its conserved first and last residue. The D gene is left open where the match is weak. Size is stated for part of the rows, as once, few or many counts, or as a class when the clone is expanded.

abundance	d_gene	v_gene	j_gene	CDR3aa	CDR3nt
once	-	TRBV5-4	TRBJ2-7	CASSLGSGSYEQYF	TGTGCCAGCAGCTTGGGGAGTGGCAGCTACGAGCAGTACTTC
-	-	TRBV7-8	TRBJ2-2	CASTPSGGELFF	TGTGCCAGCACACCCTCCGGCGGGGAGCTGTTTTTT
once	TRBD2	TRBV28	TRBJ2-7	CASSTREGGSSYEQYF	TGTGCCAGCAGTACCCGGGAGGGAGGCTCATCCTACGAGCAGTACTTC
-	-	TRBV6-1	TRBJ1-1	CASAVAGLSNTEAFF	TGTGCCAGCGCTGTGGCGGGGCTTTCGAACACTGAAGCTTTCTTT
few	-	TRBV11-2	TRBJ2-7	CASSPRYEQYF	TGTGCCAGCAGCCCTCGCTACGAGCAGTACTTC
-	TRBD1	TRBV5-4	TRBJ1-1	CASSPAAPGQRNTEAFF	TGTGCCAGCAGCCCTGCAGCTCCGGGACAGAGAAACACTGAAGCTTTCTTT
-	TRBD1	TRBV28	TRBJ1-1	CASKEYGQGKNTEAFF	TGTGCCAGCAAAGAGTATGGACAGGGAAAGAACACTGAAGCTTTCTTT
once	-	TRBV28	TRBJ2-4	CASRRVAKNIQYF	TGTGCCAGCAGGAGAGTTGCCAAAAACATTCAGTACTTC
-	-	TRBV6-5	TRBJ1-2	CASSEQRYYGYTF	TGTGCCAGCAGCGAACAGCGGTACTATGGCTACACCTTC
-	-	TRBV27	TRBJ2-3	CASREGGTDTQYF	TGTGCCAGCAGGGAAGGGGGCACAGATACGCAGTATTTT
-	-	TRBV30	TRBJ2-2	CAWSDKNTGELFF	TGTGCCTGGAGTGATAAGAACACCGGGGAGCTGTTTTTT
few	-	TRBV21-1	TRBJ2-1	CASSKVGLAGAGSSYNEQFF	TGTGCCAGCAGCAAAGTGGGACTAGCGGGAGCCGGAAGCTCCTACAATGAGCAGTTCTTC
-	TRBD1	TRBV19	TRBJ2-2	CASSVQGGRGELFF	TGTGCCAGTAGTGTACAGGGGGGAAGGGGGGAGCTGTTTTTT
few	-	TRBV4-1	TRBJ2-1	CASSQEKDTSSYNEQFF	TGCGCCAGCAGCCAAGAAAAGGACACGAGCTCCTACAATGAGCAGTTCTTC
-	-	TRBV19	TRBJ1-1	CASSIFVGGTEAFF	TGTGCCAGTAGTATTTTTGTCGGCGGCACTGAAGCTTTCTTT
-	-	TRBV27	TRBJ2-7	CASSFEAVGGGGIHEQYF	TGTGCCAGCAGTTTTGAGGCGGTAGGGGGAGGGGGTATCCACGAGCAGTACTTC
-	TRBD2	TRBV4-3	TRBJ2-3	CASSQDPAGRTDTQYF	TGCGCCAGCAGCCAAGACCCAGCGGGACGTACAGATACGCAGTATTTT
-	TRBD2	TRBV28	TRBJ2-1	CASSPSSPLAGVTYNEQFF	TGTGCCAGCAGTCCATCCTCGCCTCTAGCGGGAGTAACCTACAATGAGCAGTTCTTC
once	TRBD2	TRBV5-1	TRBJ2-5	CASSAGGEETQYF	TGCGCCAGCTCGGCGGGAGGGGAGGAGACCCAGTACTTC
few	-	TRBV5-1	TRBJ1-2	CASSFRFSTQRGYGYTF	TGCGCCAGCAGCTTCCGATTTTCAACTCAACGGGGCTATGGCTACACCTTC
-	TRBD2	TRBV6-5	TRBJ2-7	CASSYKRGAYEQYF	TGTGCCAGCAGTTACAAGCGGGGGGCCTACGAGCAGTACTTC
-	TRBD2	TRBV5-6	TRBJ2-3	CASSLAALAGRTDTQYF	TGTGCCAGCAGCTTGGCCGCACTAGCGGGACGCACAGATACGCAGTATTTT
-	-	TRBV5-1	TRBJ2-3	CASSLGQTTDTQYF	TGCGCCAGCAGCTTGGGACAGACCACAGATACGCAGTATTTT
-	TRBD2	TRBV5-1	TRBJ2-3	CASSLTGGYTDTQYF	TGCGCCAGCAGCTTGACGGGAGGATACACAGATACGCAGTATTTT
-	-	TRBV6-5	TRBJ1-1	CASSRGGGTEAFF	TGTGCCAGCAGTCGCGGGGGGGGCACTGAAGCTTTCTTT
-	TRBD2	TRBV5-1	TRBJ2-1	CASSLEVAGDPRHGNEQFF	TGCGCCAGCAGCTTGGAAGTAGCGGGAGACCCACGGCACGGCAATGAGCAGTTCTTC
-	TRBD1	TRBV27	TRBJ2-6	CASSLGQGASGANVLTF	TGTGCCAGCAGTTTGGGACAGGGGGCGTCTGGGGCCAACGTCCTGACTTTC
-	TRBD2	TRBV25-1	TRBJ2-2	CASSEGTSDTGELFF	TGTGCCAGCAGTGAAGGGACTAGCGACACCGGGGAGCTGTTTTTT
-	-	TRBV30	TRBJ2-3	CAWTSGTDTQYF	TGTGCCTGGACTAGTGGCACAGATACGCAGTATTTT
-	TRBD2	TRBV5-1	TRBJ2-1	CASSLGTAGGGHEQFF	TGCGCCAGCAGCTTGGGTACAGCGGGAGGGGGCCATGAGCAGTTCTTC
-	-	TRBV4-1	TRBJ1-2	CASSSPGRRNYGYTF	TGCGCCAGCAGCTCCCCAGGGCGGAGAAACTATGGCTACACCTTC
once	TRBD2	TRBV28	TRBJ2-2	CASSPTGGRTGELFF	TGTGCCAGCAGTCCAACGGGGGGGCGCACCGGGGAGCTGTTTTTT
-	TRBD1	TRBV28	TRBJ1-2	CASNTGGDGYTF	TGTGCCAGCAATACAGGGGGCGATGGCTACACCTTC
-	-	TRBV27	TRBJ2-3	CASSRSSGDTQYF	TGTGCCAGCAGTCGATCTTCGGGAGATACGCAGTATTTT
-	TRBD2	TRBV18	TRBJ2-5	CASSPITSGSIQETQYF	TGTGCCAGCTCACCAATTACTAGCGGGTCCATTCAAGAGACCCAGTACTTC
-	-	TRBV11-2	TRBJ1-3	CASSLDRPQPSGNTIYF	TGTGCCAGCAGCTTAGATCGCCCACAGCCGTCTGGAAACACCATATATTTT
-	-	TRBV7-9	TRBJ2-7	CASSLSYEQYF	TGTGCCAGCAGCCTCTCCTACGAGCAGTACTTC
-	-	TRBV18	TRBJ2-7	CASSPLQTYEQYF	TGTGCCAGCTCACCACTACAGACCTACGAGCAGTACTTC
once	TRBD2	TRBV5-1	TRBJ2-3	CASMMVLAGDNTDTQYF	TGCGCCAGCATGATGGTCCTAGCGGGAGATAACACAGATACGCAGTATTTT
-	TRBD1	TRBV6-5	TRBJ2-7	CASSIHRGTSYEQYF	TGTGCCAGCAGTATACACAGGGGAACCTCCTACGAGCAGTACTTC
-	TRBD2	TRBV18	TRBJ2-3	CASSPPGLAGRTDTQYF	TGTGCCAGCTCACCACCGGGGCTAGCGGGGCGCACAGATACGCAGTATTTT
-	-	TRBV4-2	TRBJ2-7	CASSQAVTASPYEQYF	TGTGCCAGCAGCCAAGCGGTTACCGCGAGTCCCTACGAGCAGTACTTC
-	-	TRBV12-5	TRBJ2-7	CASGPNSEQYF	TGTGCTAGTGGCCCCAATTCCGAGCAGTACTTC
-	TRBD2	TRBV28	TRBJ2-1	CASVTAGGPYNEQFF	TGTGCCAGCGTCACCGCGGGAGGGCCCTACAATGAGCAGTTCTTC
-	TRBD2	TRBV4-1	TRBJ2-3	CASSLGGSGSTQYF	TGCGCCAGCAGCCTAGGGGGTAGCGGGAGTACGCAGTATTTT
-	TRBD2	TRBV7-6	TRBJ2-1	CASSLGGGGVNEQFF	TGTGCCAGCAGCTTAGGGGGGGGTGGGGTTAATGAGCAGTTCTTC
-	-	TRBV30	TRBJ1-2	CAWSATVNYGYTF	TGTGCCTGGAGTGCAACTGTTAACTATGGCTACACCTTC
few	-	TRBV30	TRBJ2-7	CAWSVGTWGYF	TGTGCCTGGAGTGTAGGCACTTGGGGCTACTTC
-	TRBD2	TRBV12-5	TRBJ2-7	CASDLTSGIVGKQYF	TGTGCTAGTGACCTGACTAGCGGGATAGTAGGCAAGCAGTACTTC
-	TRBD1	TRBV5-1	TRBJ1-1	CASSLEGDRRYTEAFF	TGCGCCAGCAGCTTGGAGGGGGACAGGCGGTACACTGAAGCTTTCTTT
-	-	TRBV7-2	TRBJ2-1	CASSFNLAGDEQFF	TGTGCCAGCAGCTTTAATCTGGCAGGGGATGAGCAGTTCTTC
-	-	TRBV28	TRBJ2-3	CASSLTRGSTDTQYF	TGTGCCAGCAGTTTAACAAGAGGAAGCACAGATACGCAGTATTTT
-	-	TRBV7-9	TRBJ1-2	CASSEIPNIGYTF	TGTGCCAGCAGCGAAATACCCAACATAGGCTACACCTTC